This T cell receptor (beta chain) was retrieved from a study of blood T cell repertoires in COVID-19. As for the study in general: Italy, Spain and the United States were the sources of the convalescent and acute COVID-19 samples. The cDNA or gDNA used as material had been derived from T cells, B-cell-depleted T cells, or PBMCs.

Data came from immunoSEQ multiplex PCR; TCRdb stores just in-frame clones and leaves some out. Here the sample spans 95,000 to 150,000 clones, about 70% being singletons. Germline V gene data show CDR1 as MNHEY and CDR2 as SVGAGI. The CDR3 runs to 14 residues. V lost 7 bases and J lost 1, with 11 bases in between. The chain uses TRBV6-5 and TRBJ1-3; maybe TRBD1 (6 bases). This receptor was identified in a woman in her seventies with acute or convalescent COVID-19. The sample comprised peripheral blood. CDR3 residues: CASKQGQSGNTIYF. The CDR3 DNA reads as TGTGCCAGCAAACAGGGACAATCTGGAAACACCATATATTTT.